The 2 T cell receptor beta chains below come from one sample, sequenced in a study of blood T cell repertoires in COVID-19. The method was immunoSEQ multiplex PCR; TCRdb's version includes in-frame clones alone and lacks a portion of them. The table lists some 190,000 clones, 86% of them singletons. Sequencing was carried out using PBMCs or T cells enriched from blood (not recorded which). Every receptor here comes from a man in his forties with acute COVID-19.

This chain links TRBV11-2 with TRBJ1-2, with 7 positions matching TRBD1. V shed 3 bases, J shed 8 bases, and the junction held 3 bases outside the gene matches. The CDR3 is made up of 12 amino acids. Germline-derived CDR1 and CDR2 are SGHAT and FQNNGV. The CDR3 here is CASSLGQFGYTF. In nucleotides, the CDR3 is TGTGCCAGCAGCTTGGGACAGTTCGGCTACACCTTC.

V usage is TRBV19 and J usage is TRBJ2-3; 7 bases agree with TRBD1. The V gene's germline CDR1 is LNHDA and CDR2 SQIVND (reference sequence). With V trimmed by 5 bases and J by 2 bases, 10 bases remained unmatched. The CDR3 length is 16 residues. The CDR3 coding sequence is TGTGCCAGTAGTCCCGGGACAGCGGACACCACAGATACGCAGTATTTT. Translated: CASSPGTADTTDTQYF.